This T cell receptor beta chain was recorded in a study of control samples from healthy donors and cancer patients. The table came from immunoSEQ multiplex PCR; TCRdb's copy has only in-frame clones and leaves some out. This sample has some 220,000 clones, with roughly 94% found just once. CDR1 and CDR2 from the germline V gene are SNHLY and FYNNEI. The ends were cut back, 4 bases at V and 6 bases at J, with 12 bases in the middle. The CDR3 is 14 residues long. The sequenced sample was blood. The sequence derives from a man in his fifties or sixties in good health. The chain combines TRBV2 with TRBJ2-2, with TRBD1 as a possible D gene (6 bases). CDR3 nucleotide sequence: TGTGCCAGCAGTGGGATACAGGGTGCCGGGGAGCTGTTTTTT. Its protein product is CASSGIQGAGELFF. Filled out from reference TRBV2 and TRBJ2-2, the complete variable domain reads EPEVTQTPSHQVTQMGQEVILRCVPISNHLYFYWYRQILGQKVEFLVSFYNNEISEKSEIFDDQFSVERPDGSNFTLKIRSTKLEDSAMYFCASSGIQGAGELFFGEGSRLTVL.